A selection of T cell receptor beta chains follows, all from one sample in a study of T cells after yellow fever vaccination. TCRdb re-analysed the 5' RACE reads in MiXCR, keeping a single row per CDR3 protein. The sample has about 170,000 distinct CDR3 sequences, around 10% seen once. The sequences come from CD8+ T cells sorted from PBMCs, collected 15 days after the yellow fever booster vaccination. Source of these receptors: a man between 18 and 29 years old who received the YFV17D yellow fever vaccine. The CDR3 runs from the conserved cysteine through the conserved F or W. Clone size, where shown, is once, few, many, or a class for clones that have expanded.

>TRBV19|NA|14
CASLGPPFGTEAFF
>TRBV27|few|13
CASSLGVAEPQHF
>TRBV15|NA|14
CATSRGARNQPQHF
>TRBV6-2/TRBV6-3|few|14
CASSSAGAATEAFF
>TRBV4-2|few|17
CASSASGGSKSSYEQYF
>TRBV6-5|few|18
CASSYPTSGGPGYNEQFF
>TRBV2|few|15
CASSEEGGGRGEQFF
>TRBV29-1|NA|11
CSVVSQAEQYF
>TRBV10-3|many|13
CAISESDGDTQYF
>TRBV29-1|NA|12
CSVFRGGTEAFF
>TRBV27|NA|14
CASSFRGATGELFF
>TRBV15|few|12
CATSRMNTEAFF
>TRBV6-1|NA|14
CASSPRASADTQYF
>TRBV4-1|NA|14
CASSQGYTSPEAFF
>TRBV27|few|18
CASSFVGQGTSKEYEQYF
>TRBV24-1|NA|17
CATSARSGTGIYNEQFF
>TRBV29-1|many|11
CSVRQGPGYTF
>TRBV3-1|NA|16
CASSHKEGGPRDGYTF
>TRBV6-5|NA|16
CASSYGAGEGTDTQYF
>TRBV19|NA|14
CASALGGAATEAFF
>TRBV7-6|few|14
CASIRDRNTGELFF
>TRBV5-1|NA|16
CASSLEVAGGTDTQYF
>TRBV20-1|NA|18
CSDGSTIRDSFYNSPLHF
>TRBV7-9|NA|16
CASSLIVTPSDTEAFF
>TRBV20-1|NA|15
CSASVSELFNYGYTF
>TRBV9|few|14
CASSAGTTQETQYF
>TRBV4-1|NA|17
CASSDPGQGASGNTIYF
>TRBV4-3|few|16
CASSQDLEQSNYGYTF
>TRBV20-1|few|15
CSARGGTAMNTEAFF
>TRBV11-2|many|12
CASSLDFTEAFF
>TRBV10-3|NA|14
CAISEGNEADTQYF
>TRBV12-3/TRBV12-4|NA|14
CASGIGGRVQPQHF
>TRBV4-3|few|14
CASSRPGATDTQYF
>TRBV4-3|few|15
CASSQGTGVGQPQHF
>TRBV7-9|NA|14
CASRNSGGDNEQFF
>TRBV29-1|few|15
CSVEEGGRHQETQYF
>TRBV2|NA|15
CASKGVKISNTEAFF
>TRBV28|few|14
CASSGSGSTDTQYF
>TRBV27|NA|14
CASSQGVSNQPQHF
>TRBV24-1|few|18
CATSDFGGPNCSGNTIYF